This TCR beta chain was captured by sequencing in a study of response to subunit inactivated influenza vaccine. TCRdb reprocessed the RT-PCR reads via MiXCR and lists one record per CDR3 protein. This table has 500,000 to 600,000 distinct CDR3 sequences, 10% to 15% appearing once. This clonotype was seen more than once but under ten times. Trimming cost V 4 bases and J 4 bases, with 9 bases left between them. This CDR3 comprises 13 residues. Specimen: PBMCs from blood, collected 40 to 50 days after vaccination. The rearrangement links TRBV12-3 or TRBV12-4 to TRBJ2-3; the D call may be TRBD1 or TRBD2 (5 bases each). The clonotype comes from a man aged 45 to 65 who received an inactivated influenza vaccine. The chain's CDR3 is CASSYRGADTQYF. In DNA, the CDR3 is TGTGCCAGCAGTTATAGAGGGGCAGATACGCAGTATTTT.